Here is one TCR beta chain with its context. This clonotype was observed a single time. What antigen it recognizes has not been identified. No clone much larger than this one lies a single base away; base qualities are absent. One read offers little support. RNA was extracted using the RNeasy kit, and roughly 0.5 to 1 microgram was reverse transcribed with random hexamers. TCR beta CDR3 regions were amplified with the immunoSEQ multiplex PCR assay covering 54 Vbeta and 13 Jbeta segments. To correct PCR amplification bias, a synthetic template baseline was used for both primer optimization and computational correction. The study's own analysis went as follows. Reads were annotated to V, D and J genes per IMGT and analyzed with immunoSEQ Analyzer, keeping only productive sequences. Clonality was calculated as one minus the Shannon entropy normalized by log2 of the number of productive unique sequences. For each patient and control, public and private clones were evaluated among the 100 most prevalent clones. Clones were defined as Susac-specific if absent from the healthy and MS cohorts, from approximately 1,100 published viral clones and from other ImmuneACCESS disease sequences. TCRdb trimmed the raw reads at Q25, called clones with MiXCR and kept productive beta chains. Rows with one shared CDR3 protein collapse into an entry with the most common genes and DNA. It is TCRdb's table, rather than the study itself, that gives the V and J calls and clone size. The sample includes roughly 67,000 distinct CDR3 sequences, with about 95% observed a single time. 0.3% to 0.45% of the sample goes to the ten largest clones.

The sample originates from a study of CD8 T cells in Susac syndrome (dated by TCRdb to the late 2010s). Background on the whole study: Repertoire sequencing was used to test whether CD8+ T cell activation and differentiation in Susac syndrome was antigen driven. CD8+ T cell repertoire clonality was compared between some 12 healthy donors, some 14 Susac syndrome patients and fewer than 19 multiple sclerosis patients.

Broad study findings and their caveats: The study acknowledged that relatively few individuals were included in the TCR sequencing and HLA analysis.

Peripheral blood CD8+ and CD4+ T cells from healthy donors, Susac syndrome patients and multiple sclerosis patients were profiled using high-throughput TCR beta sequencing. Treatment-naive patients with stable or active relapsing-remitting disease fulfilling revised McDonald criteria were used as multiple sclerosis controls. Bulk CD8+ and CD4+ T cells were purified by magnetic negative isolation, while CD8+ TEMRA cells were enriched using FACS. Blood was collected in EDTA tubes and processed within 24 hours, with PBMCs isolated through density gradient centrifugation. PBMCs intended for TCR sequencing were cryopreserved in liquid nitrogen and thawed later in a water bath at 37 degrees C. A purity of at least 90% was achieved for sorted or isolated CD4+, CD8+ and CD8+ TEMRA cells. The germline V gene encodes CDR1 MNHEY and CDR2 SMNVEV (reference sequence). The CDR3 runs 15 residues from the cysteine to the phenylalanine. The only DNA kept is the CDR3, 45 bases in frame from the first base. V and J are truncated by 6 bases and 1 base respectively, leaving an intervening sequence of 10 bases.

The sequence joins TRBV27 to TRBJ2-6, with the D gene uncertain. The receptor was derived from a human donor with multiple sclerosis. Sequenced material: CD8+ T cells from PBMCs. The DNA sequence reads TGTGCCAGCAGGCCAAAGGGTTCTGGGGCCAACGTCCTGACTTTC. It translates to CASRPKGSGANVLTF.